The 27 T cell receptor beta chains below all came from one sample that was sequenced in a study of blood T cell repertoires in COVID-19. Only in-frame clones appear in the TCRdb table, and some are missing; sequencing was by immunoSEQ multiplex PCR. Of tens of thousands of clones listed, more than 80% were seen once; the top ten hold 3% to 4.5%. The sample consisted of PBMCs or T cells enriched from blood (not recorded which). The receptors shown here come from a woman in her forties with acute COVID-19.

This chain links TRBV2 with TRBJ2-1, with D perhaps matching TRBD1 (5 bases). The V end was cut by 8 bases, the J end by 9 bases, with 26 bases between. CDR1 SNHLY and CDR2 FYNNEI come from the germline V gene. The CDR3 consists of 16 residues. The CDR3 region has the DNA TGTGCCAGCTTCCATAACAGGATTCCCCCTGCCTTTGAGCAGTTCTTC. Translation: CASFHNRIPPAFEQFF. Full variable domain (remainder filled in from reference TRBV2 and TRBJ2-1): EPEVTQTPSHQVTQMGQEVILRCVPISNHLYFYWYRQILGQKVEFLVSFYNNEISEKSEIFDDQFSVERPDGSNFTLKIRSTKLEDSAMYFCASFHNRIPPAFEQFFGPGTRLTVL.

The chain combines TRBV10-1 with TRBJ1-5; no clear D. The CDR3 loop spans 11 amino acids. Germline lookup yields CDR1 WNHNN and CDR2 SYGVQD (reference sequence). Trimming left V 8 bases short and J 4 bases short, with 6 bases between. The CDR3 DNA follows: TGCGCCAGCCTAGGTAATCAGCCCCAGCATTTT. It yields the protein CASLGNQPQHF.

This chain connects TRBV5-8 to TRBJ2-1; 7 bases map to TRBD1. After removal of 9 bases from V and 12 bases from J, the junction contained 12 bases not matched to a gene. CDR1 is SGHTS and CDR2 is YDEGEE in the germline V gene. The CDR3 spans 12 residues. This CDR3 reads CANSRAHRGQFF. CDR3 coding DNA: TGTGCCAATTCGAGGGCCCACAGGGGGCAGTTCTTC.

This clone was observed a handful of times. V is TRBV18 and J is TRBJ2-5; tentatively, D is TRBD2 (5 bases). V shed 0 bases and J shed 5 bases, with 7 bases lying between them. This CDR3 has 13 residues. Germline CDR1 is KGHSH and CDR2 is LQKENI. CDR3 coding DNA: TGTGCCAGCTCACCACCCGGGGAGGAGACCCAGTACTTC. Amino acids: CASSPPGEETQYF.

The V and J genes are TRBV7-9 and TRBJ1-4, with TRBD1 matching over 7 bases. With 5 bases clipped from V and 6 bases from J, the junction kept 9 bases outside the gene matches. The CDR3 extends over 15 amino acids. The V gene's germline CDR1 is SEHNR and CDR2 FQNEAQ (reference sequence). This CDR3 reads CASSPPGTAHEKLFF. In nucleotides, the CDR3 is TGTGCCAGCAGCCCCCCGGGGACAGCGCATGAAAAACTGTTTTTT.

This rearrangement joins TRBV4-1 to TRBJ1-2; 8 bases map to TRBD1. The CDR3 length is 16 residues. V trimming: 5 bases; J trimming: 6 bases; junction bases outside the gene matches: 14. Germline CDR1 and CDR2: MGHRA and YSYEKL. The CDR3 is CASSGGQGTLVDGYTF. The CDR3 DNA reads as TGCGCCAGCAGCGGTGGACAGGGAACCCTAGTCGATGGCTACACCTTC.

CDR3 sequence (DNA): TGTGCCAGCATTACCCGGACAGGGTACACCGGGGAGCTGTTTTTT. Translation: CASITRTGYTGELFF. The gene calls are TRBV28 and TRBJ2-2, with 8 bases matching TRBD1. Losses at the gene ends were 7 bases for V and 3 bases for J; bases not matched to a gene: 7. CDR3 length: 15 residues. Germline CDR1 MDHEN, CDR2 SYDVKM. Full variable domain (remainder filled in from reference TRBV28 and TRBJ2-2): DVKVTQSSRYLVKRTGEKVFLECVQDMDHENMFWYRQDPGLGLRLIYFSYDVKMKEKGDIPEGYSVSREKKERFSLILESASTNQTSMYLCASITRTGYTGELFFGEGSRLTVL.

The chain employs TRBV2 and TRBJ2-5; 8 bases line up with TRBD1. After removal of 6 bases from V and 5 bases from J, the junction contained 2 bases not matched to a gene. The CDR3 runs 12 residues. The germline V gene encodes CDR1 SNHLY and CDR2 FYNNEI. The CDR3 sequence: CASRSGGETQYF. CDR3 sequence (DNA): TGTGCCAGCAGATCAGGGGGCGAGACCCAGTACTTC. The full variable domain, its missing parts supplied by reference TRBV2 and TRBJ2-5, is EPEVTQTPSHQVTQMGQEVILRCVPISNHLYFYWYRQILGQKVEFLVSFYNNEISEKSEIFDDQFSVERPDGSNFTLKIRSTKLEDSAMYFCASRSGGETQYFGPGTRLLVL.

The V gene is TRBV18, the J gene TRBJ2-5; possible D gene TRBD2, 7 bases. Germline loops: CDR1 KGHSH, CDR2 LQKENI. Trimming cost V 6 bases and J 1 base, with 21 bases left between them. This CDR3 has 17 residues. This chain's CDR3 is CASSLNSLRGGQETQYF. The CDR3 bases are TGTGCCAGCTCCTTAAACTCCCTGAGGGGGGGCCAAGAGACCCAGTACTTC.

This sequence joins TRBV2 and TRBJ2-1; TRBD2 matches at 10 bases. Trimming at V came to 9 bases and at J to 5 bases, leaving 7 bases not matched to a gene. The CDR3 sequence is 14 residues long. Per germline, CDR1 SNHLY and CDR2 FYNNEI. CDR3 loop: CARTESGRDNEQFF. The CDR3 DNA reads TGTGCCAGAACCGAAAGCGGGAGGGACAATGAGCAGTTCTTC.

The genes are TRBV19 and TRBJ2-1; 11 positions match TRBD2. V lost 2 bases and J lost 6; bases outside the gene matches: 3. The germline V gene has CDR1 LNHDA and CDR2 SQIVND (reference sequence). This CDR3 spans 15 amino acids. In DNA form, the CDR3 reads TGTGCCAGTAGTATAATAGCGGGAGGGCCCAATGAGCAGTTCTTC. Residues: CASSIIAGGPNEQFF.

The chain is built from TRBV19 and TRBJ2-2, with 10 bases identical to TRBD1. The CDR3 spans 15 residues. Trimming removed 8 bases from V and 5 bases from J; junction bases left unmatched: 8. CDR1 and CDR2 (germline): LNHDA, SQIVND (reference sequence). CDR3 sequence: CASAKGGQGTGELFF. CDR3 nucleotide sequence: TGTGCCAGTGCGAAAGGGGGACAGGGGACCGGGGAGCTGTTTTTT.

The V and J genes are TRBV5-1 and TRBJ2-1; 8 bases agree with TRBD1. Per the germline V gene, CDR1 is SGHRS and CDR2 is YFSETQ. V lost 4 bases, J lost 6 bases, and 9 bases stayed unmatched. CDR3 length: 15 residues. CDR3 sequence: CASSNPGGRGNEQFF. The DNA for the CDR3 is TGCGCCAGCAGCAACCCAGGGGGCCGGGGCAATGAGCAGTTCTTC.

The sample holds a few counts of this clone. The chain is built from TRBV18 and TRBJ2-3; 12 bases are shared with TRBD2. V lost 1 base and J lost 5; bases outside the gene matches: 1. The CDR3 runs 15 residues. Germline V gives CDR1 KGHSH, CDR2 LQKENI. CDR3 sequence (DNA): TGTGCCAGCTCACCACAGGGACTAGCGGGAGATACGCAGTATTTT. It yields the protein CASSPQGLAGDTQYF.

The chain links TRBV5-1 to TRBJ2-3; tentatively, D is TRBD2 (6 bases). CDR1 and CDR2 from the germline V gene are SGHRS and YFSETQ. V lost 0 bases, J lost 2 bases, and 7 bases lay in between. The CDR3 has 14 amino acids. The CDR3 region has the DNA TGCGCCAGCAGCTTGGGACTAGACACAGATACGCAGTATTTT. This sequence encodes CASSLGLDTDTQYF.

The chain carries TRBV3-1 (or the pseudogene TRBV3-2) and TRBJ2-1; 9 bases agree with TRBD1. Germline-derived CDR1 and CDR2 are LGHDT and YNNKEL (reference sequence). With V trimmed by 4 bases and J by 7 bases, 5 bases remained unmatched. CDR3 size: 14 residues. The CDR3, as DNA: TGTGCCAGCAGCCCTCGACAGGGGGTGAATGAGCAGTTCTTC. Translation gives CASSPRQGVNEQFF.

For the CDR3, the DNA is TGTGCCAGCAGCCCATCCTGGGACAGGGCTGGAAACACCATATATTTT. This gives the protein CASSPSWDRAGNTIYF. V gene TRBV4-2 combines with J gene TRBJ1-3; 9 bases match TRBD1. Germline V gene data show CDR1 as LGHNA and CDR2 as YNFKEQ. Trimming cost V 4 bases and J 2 bases; bases outside gene matches: 6. The CDR3 covers 16 residues.

This sequence joins TRBV19 and TRBJ2-1; 9 nucleotides line up with TRBD1. CDR1 is LNHDA and CDR2 is SQIVND in the germline V gene (reference sequence). Unmatched junction bases numbered 8, after V lost 5 bases and J lost 6 bases. This CDR3 is 15 amino acids long. The CDR3 nucleotides read TGTGCCAGTAGTGGAGCCGGGACAGGGTCCAATGAGCAGTTCTTC. It codes for CASSGAGTGSNEQFF.

The V and J genes are TRBV9 and TRBJ2-3; weak D call: TRBD2 (5 bases). The CDR3 covers 12 residues. CDR1 is SGDLS and CDR2 is YYNGEE in the germline V gene. Trimming pared 0 bases from V and 7 bases from J, leaving 6 bases between. The CDR3: CASSVGGNTQYF. CDR3 DNA sequence: TGTGCCAGCAGCGTAGGAGGGAATACGCAGTATTTT.

The chain uses TRBV29-1 and TRBJ2-7, with 7 bases aligning to TRBD2. Per germline, CDR1 SQVTM and CDR2 ANQGSEA. The J segment lost 4 bases and the V segment lost 6 bases, leaving 12 bases of the junction unmatched. CDR3 length: 14 amino acids. The DNA of the CDR3 is TGCAGCGTGACCGGGACTATCTCGGCGTACGAGCAGTACTTC. Residues: CSVTGTISAYEQYF.

The V gene is TRBV7-6, the J gene TRBJ2-1, with no clear D. Trimming left V 6 bases short and J 4 bases short, with 10 bases between. This CDR3 is 13 amino acids long. Germline loops: CDR1 SGHVS, CDR2 FNYEAQ. CDR3 sequence: CASSLDTYNEQFF. The CDR3, as DNA: TGTGCCAGCAGTCTCGACACTTACAATGAGCAGTTCTTC.

This chain connects TRBV5-6 to TRBJ1-1; 9 bases map to TRBD1. Losses at the gene ends were 4 bases for V and 0 bases for J; bases not matched to a gene: 7. From germline, CDR1 is SGHDT and CDR2 YYEEEE. The CDR3 contains 16 residues. The CDR3 DNA is TGTGCCAGCAGCCTGGACAGGGGTGGGTTGAACACTGAAGCTTTCTTT. This sequence encodes CASSLDRGGLNTEAFF.

The chain combines TRBV28 with TRBJ2-2, with TRBD2 matching 7 bases. The V and J ends lost 2 bases and 3 bases, in that order; junction bases with no gene match: 6. The CDR3 is 16 residues long. Per germline, CDR1 MDHEN and CDR2 SYDVKM. The CDR3 DNA is TGTGCCAGCAGTTTAAGGCTAGCGGCAGACACCGGGGAGCTGTTTTTT. As protein: CASSLRLAADTGELFF.

This clone has a handful of counts. V gene TRBV29-1 combines with J gene TRBJ2-7; TRBD1 agrees at 7 bases. Germline V CDR1 and CDR2: SQVTM, ANQGSEA. V shed 4 bases, J shed 4 bases, and the junction held 7 bases outside the gene matches. This CDR3 comprises 13 residues. Here the CDR3 DNA reads TGCAGCGTTGTATTCCAGGGGGTATACGAGCAGTACTTC. Translated: CSVVFQGVYEQYF.

This rearrangement joins TRBV20-1 to TRBJ2-3, with 10 bases identical to TRBD2. The CDR3 is made up of 16 amino acids. Germline V gives CDR1 DFQATT, CDR2 SNEGSKA (reference sequence). J was trimmed by 5 bases and V by 3 bases; bases with no gene match: 11. CDR3 coding DNA: TGCAGTGCTAGTTGGGCAGGACTAGCGGCGGGAGATACGCAGTATTTT. Encoded protein: CSASWAGLAAGDTQYF.

This clone appeared a few times. V usage is TRBV14 and J usage is TRBJ2-7; TRBD2 matches at 9 bases. Germline lookup yields CDR1 SGHDN and CDR2 FVKESK. V gave up 4 bases and J gave up 6 bases; unmatched junction bases: 10. CDR3 size: 15 residues. In DNA, the CDR3 is TGTGCCAGCAGCCTGGGCCGGGGACTAGCTCTCGAGCAGTACTTC. This encodes CASSLGRGLALEQYF.

The CDR3 sequence: CASWDRGTEAFF. The CDR3 DNA reads TGTGCCAGCTGGGACAGGGGCACTGAAGCTTTCTTT. The chain employs TRBV27 and TRBJ1-1, with 10 bases that match TRBD1. Trimming at V came to 8 bases and at J to 4 bases, leaving 1 base not matched to a gene. CDR1 is MNHEY and CDR2 is SMNVEV in the germline V gene (reference sequence). The CDR3 length is 12 residues.